This T cell receptor (beta chain) was sequenced during a study of CD8 T cells in Susac syndrome. When the RNA was reverse transcribed, random hexamers were used with an input of about 0.5 to 1 ug. An immunoSEQ multiplex PCR amplified TCR beta CDR3 over 54 Vbeta and 13 Jbeta. TCRdb independently ran MiXCR on the immunoSEQ multiplex PCR reads; one entry per CDR3 protein. The table has about 60,000 distinct CDR3 sequences, over 85% seen once. A word on this clonotype: The target antigen is unknown.

Points from the study as a whole: By the study's own acknowledgment, its TCR sequencing and HLA analysis included relatively few individuals.

V lost 4 bases to trimming and J lost 8 bases, with 7 bases between them. From germline, CDR1 is SGDLS and CDR2 YYNGEE. The CDR3 has 11 residues. The TCR sequence derives from a human donor in good health. The rearrangement links TRBV9 to TRBJ1-3; D gene ambiguous. Specimen: CD8+ T cells from PBMCs. The CDR3 here is CASSLGDTIYF. In nucleotides, the CDR3 is TGTGCCAGCAGCCTTGGGGACACCATATATTTT.